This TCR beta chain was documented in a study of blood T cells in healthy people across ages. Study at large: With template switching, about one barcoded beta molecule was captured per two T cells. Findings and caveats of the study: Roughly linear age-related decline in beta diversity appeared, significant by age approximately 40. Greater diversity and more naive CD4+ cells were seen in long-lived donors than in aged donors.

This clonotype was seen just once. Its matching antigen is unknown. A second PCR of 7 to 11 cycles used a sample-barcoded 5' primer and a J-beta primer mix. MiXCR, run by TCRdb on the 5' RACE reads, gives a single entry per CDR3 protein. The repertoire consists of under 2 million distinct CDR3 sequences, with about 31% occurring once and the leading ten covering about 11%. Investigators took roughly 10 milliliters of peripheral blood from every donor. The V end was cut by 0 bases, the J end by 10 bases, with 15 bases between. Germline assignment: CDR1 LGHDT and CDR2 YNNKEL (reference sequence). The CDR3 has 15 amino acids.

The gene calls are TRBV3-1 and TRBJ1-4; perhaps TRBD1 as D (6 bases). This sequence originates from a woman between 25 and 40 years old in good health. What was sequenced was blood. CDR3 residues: CASSQENKPRGKLFF. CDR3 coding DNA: TGTGCCAGCAGCCAAGAAAACAAACCCAGGGGAAAACTGTTTTTT.